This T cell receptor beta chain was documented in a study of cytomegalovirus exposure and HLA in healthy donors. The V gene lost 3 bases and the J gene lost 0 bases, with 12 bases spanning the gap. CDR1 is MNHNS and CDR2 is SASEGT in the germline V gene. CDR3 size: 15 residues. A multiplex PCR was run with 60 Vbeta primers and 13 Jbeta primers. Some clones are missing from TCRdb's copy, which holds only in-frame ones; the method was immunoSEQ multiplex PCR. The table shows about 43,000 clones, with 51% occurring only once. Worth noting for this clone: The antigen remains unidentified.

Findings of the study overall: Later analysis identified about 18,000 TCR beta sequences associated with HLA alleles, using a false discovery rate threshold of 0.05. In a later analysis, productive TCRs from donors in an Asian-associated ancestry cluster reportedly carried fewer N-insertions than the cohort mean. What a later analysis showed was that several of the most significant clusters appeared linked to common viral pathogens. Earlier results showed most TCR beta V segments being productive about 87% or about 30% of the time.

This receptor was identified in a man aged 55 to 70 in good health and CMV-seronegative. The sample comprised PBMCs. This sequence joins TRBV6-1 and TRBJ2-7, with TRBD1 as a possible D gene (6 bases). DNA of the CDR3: TGTGCCAGCAGTGAGGGGCAGGGGTTCTCCTACGAGCAGTACTTC. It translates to CASSEGQGFSYEQYF.